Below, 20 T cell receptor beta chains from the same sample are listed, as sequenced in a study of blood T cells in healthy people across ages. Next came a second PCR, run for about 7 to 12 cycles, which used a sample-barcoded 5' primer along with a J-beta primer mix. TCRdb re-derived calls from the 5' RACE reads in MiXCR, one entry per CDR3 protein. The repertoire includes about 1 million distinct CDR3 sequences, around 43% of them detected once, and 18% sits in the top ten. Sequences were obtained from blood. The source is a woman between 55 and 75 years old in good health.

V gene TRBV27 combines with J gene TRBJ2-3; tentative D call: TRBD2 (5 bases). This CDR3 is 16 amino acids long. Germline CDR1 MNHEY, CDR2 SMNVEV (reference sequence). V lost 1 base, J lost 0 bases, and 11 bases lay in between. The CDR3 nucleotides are TGTGCCAGCAGTTTATACGATAGCGTTAGCACAGATACGCAGTATTTT. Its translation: CASSLYDSVSTDTQYF.

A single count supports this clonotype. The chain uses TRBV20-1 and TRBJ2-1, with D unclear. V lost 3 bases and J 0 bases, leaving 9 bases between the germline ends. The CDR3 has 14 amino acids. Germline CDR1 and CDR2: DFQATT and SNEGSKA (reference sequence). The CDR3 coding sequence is TGCAGTGCTAGCGTGTTGAGCTCCTACAATGAGCAGTTCTTC. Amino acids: CSASVLSSYNEQFF.

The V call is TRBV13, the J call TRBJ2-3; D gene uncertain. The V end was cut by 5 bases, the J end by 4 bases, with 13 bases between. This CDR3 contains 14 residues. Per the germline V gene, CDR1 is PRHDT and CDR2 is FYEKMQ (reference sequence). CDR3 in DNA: TGTGCCAGCAGCCCTAGGCTCGCGTCAGATACGCAGTATTTT. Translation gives CASSPRLASDTQYF.

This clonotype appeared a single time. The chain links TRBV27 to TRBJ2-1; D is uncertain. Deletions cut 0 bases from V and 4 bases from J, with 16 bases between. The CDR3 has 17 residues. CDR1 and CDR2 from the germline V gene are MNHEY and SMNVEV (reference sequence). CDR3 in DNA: TGTGCCAGCAGTTTATCAGGCACCAGTGGCAGGTACAATGAGCAGTTCTTC. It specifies CASSLSGTSGRYNEQFF.

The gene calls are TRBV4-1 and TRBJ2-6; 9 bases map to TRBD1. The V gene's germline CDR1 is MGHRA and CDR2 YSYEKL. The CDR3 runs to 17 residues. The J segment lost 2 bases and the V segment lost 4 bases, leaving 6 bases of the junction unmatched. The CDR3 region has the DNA TGCGCCAGCAGCCCGGGACAGGGTGGCCCTGGGGCCAACGTCCTGACTTTC. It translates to CASSPGQGGPGANVLTF.

As DNA, the CDR3 is TGCGCCAGCGGGGATCTAGCGGGAGGGGTGAATGAGCAGTTCTTC. It translates to CASGDLAGGVNEQFF. This sequence joins TRBV10-1 and TRBJ2-1, with 12 bases lining up with TRBD2. Germline V gene sequence: CDR1 WNHNN, CDR2 SYGVQD (reference sequence). Trimming cost V 8 bases and J 7 bases; bases outside gene matches: 9. The CDR3 loop spans 15 amino acids.

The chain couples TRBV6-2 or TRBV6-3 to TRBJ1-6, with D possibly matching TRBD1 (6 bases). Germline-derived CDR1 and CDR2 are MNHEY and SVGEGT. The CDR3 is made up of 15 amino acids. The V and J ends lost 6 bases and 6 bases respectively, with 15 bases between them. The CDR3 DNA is TGTGCCAGCAGACGGACAGACGAGTTTAATTCACCCCTCCACTTT. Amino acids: CASRRTDEFNSPLHF.

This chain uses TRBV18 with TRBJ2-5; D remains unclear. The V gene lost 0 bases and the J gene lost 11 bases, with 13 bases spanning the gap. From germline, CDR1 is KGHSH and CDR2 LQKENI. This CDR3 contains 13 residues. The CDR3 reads CASSPPSQSWQYF. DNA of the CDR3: TGTGCCAGCTCACCACCCAGTCAAAGCTGGCAGTACTTC.

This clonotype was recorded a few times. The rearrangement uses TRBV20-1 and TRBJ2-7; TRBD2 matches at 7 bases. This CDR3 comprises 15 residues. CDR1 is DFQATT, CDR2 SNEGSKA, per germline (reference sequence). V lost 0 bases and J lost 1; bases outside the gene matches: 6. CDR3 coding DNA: TGCAGTGCTAGAGATCTGCCTAGCGGATCCTACGAGCAGTACTTC. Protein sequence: CSARDLPSGSYEQYF.

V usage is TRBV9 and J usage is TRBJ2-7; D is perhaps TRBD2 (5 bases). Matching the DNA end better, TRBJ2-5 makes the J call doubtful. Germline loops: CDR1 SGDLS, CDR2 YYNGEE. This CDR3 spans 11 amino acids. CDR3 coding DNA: TGTGCCAGGAGCTCAGGAGGGACCCAGTACTTC. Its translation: CARSSGGTQYF.

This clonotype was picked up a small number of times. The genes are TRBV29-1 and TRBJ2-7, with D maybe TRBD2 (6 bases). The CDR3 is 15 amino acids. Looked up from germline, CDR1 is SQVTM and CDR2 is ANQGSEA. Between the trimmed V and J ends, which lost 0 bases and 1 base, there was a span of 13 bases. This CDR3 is CSVEDRGTPSYEQYF. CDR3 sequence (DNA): TGCAGCGTTGAAGATCGGGGGACCCCTTCCTACGAGCAGTACTTC.

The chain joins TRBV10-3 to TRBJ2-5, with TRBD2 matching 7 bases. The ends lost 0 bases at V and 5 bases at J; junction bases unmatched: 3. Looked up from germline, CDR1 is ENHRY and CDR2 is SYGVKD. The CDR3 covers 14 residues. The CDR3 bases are TGTGCCATCAGTGAGTCCGGGGGGACGGAGACCCAGTACTTC. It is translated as CAISESGGTETQYF.

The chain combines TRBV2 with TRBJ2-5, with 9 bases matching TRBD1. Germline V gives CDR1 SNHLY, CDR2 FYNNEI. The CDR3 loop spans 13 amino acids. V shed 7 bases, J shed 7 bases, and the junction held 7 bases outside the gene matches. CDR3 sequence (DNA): TGTGCCAGCACCGAGACAGGGGGGAGGACCCAGTACTTC. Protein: CASTETGGRTQYF. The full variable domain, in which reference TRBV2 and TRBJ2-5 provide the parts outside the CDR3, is EPEVTQTPSHQVTQMGQEVILRCVPISNHLYFYWYRQILGQKVEFLVSFYNNEISEKSEIFDDQFSVERPDGSNFTLKIRSTKLEDSAMYFCASTETGGRTQYFGPGTRLLVL.

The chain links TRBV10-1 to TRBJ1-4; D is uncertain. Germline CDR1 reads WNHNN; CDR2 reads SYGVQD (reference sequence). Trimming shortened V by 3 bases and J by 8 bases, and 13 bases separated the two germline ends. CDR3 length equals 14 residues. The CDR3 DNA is TGCGCCAGCAGTGAAGGCGGAGGCGGGGAAAAACTGTTTTTT. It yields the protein CASSEGGGGEKLFF.

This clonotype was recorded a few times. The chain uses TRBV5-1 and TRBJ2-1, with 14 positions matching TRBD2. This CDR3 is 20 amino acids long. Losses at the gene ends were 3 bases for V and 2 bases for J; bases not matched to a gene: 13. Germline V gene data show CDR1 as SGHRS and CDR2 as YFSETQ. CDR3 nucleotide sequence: TGCGCCAGCAGCTCCCCCCCCGGGACTAGCGGGAGAACCGCCTACAATGAGCAGTTCTTC. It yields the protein CASSSPPGTSGRTAYNEQFF.

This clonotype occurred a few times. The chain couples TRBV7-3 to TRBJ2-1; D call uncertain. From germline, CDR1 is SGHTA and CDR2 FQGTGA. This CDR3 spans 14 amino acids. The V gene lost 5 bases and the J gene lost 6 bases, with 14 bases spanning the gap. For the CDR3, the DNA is TGTGCCAGCAGCCCCAACAGTCGCTCCAATGAGCAGTTCTTC. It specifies CASSPNSRSNEQFF.

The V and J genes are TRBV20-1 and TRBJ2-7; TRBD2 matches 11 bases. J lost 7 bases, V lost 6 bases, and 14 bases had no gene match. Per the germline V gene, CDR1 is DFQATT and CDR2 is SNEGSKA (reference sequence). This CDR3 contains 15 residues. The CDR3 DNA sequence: TGCAGTGCACCCGTAGCGGGAGGGTCCGAAGGAGAGCAGTACTTC. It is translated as CSAPVAGGSEGEQYF.

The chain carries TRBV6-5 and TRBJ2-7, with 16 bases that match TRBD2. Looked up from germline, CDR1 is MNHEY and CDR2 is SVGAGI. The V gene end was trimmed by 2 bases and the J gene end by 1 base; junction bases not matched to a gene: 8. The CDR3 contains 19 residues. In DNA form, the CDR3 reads TGTGCCAGCAGTTACACCCGGGGACTAGCGGGAGGGCCTTCCTACGAGCAGTACTTC. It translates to CASSYTRGLAGGPSYEQYF.

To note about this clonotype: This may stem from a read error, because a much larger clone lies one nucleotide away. This chain's CDR3 is CASRNCYEQYF. Here the CDR3 DNA reads TGTGCCAGCAGGAACTGCTACGAGCAGTACTTC. The chain carries TRBV6-2 or TRBV6-3 and TRBJ2-7; D unclear. Trimming pared 6 bases from V and 3 bases from J, leaving 6 bases between. This CDR3 is 11 amino acids long. The germline gives CDR1 MNHEY, CDR2 SVGEGT.

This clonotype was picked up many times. The chain's CDR3 is CASSLDRTDTQYF. Here the CDR3 DNA reads TGTGCCAGCAGCTTAGATCGCACAGATACGCAGTATTTT. The rearrangement joins TRBV7-8 to TRBJ2-3; unclear D gene. Germline V gene sequence: CDR1 SGHVS, CDR2 FQNEAQ. This CDR3 has 13 amino acids. V was shortened by 1 base and J by 1 base, with 3 bases between the two germline ends.